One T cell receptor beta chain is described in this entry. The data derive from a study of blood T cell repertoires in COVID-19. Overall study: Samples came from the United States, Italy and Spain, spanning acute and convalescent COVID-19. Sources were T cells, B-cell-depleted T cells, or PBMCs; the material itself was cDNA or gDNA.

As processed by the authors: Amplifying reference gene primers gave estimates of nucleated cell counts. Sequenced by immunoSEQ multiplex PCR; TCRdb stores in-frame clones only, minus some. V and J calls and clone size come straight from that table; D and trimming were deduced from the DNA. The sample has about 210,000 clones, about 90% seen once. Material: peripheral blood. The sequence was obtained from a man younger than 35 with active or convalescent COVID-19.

CDR3 amino acids: CAGRQVSTDTQYF. Here the CDR3 DNA reads TGTGCCGGTAGACAGGTTAGCACAGATACGCAGTATTTT. The chain combines TRBV2 with TRBJ2-3, with D tentatively TRBD1 (6 bases). The CDR3 is 13 residues long. Germline V gives CDR1 SNHLY, CDR2 FYNNEI. Trimming shortened V by 11 bases and J by 0 bases, and 12 bases separated the two germline ends.